This record looks at one T cell receptor beta chain sequence and its context. The data were taken from a study of blood T cell repertoires in COVID-19. The repertoire was sequenced with immunoSEQ multiplex PCR; TCRdb's copy has only in-frame clones and lacks some. The repertoire consists of almost 50,000 clones, with 84% occurring once and the leading ten covering 1.6%. The V gene lost 5 bases and the J gene lost 0 bases, with 20 bases spanning the gap. Looked up from germline, CDR1 is MNHEY and CDR2 is SMNVEV (reference sequence). The CDR3 length is 18 residues. The V and J genes are TRBV27 and TRBJ2-1; D is perhaps TRBD2 (7 bases). This clonotype originated in a man aged 50 to 59 with acute or convalescent COVID-19. What was sequenced was peripheral blood. The CDR3: CASSVARGAHSSYNEQFF. The CDR3 nucleotides are TGTGCCAGCAGTGTCGCTCGGGGGGCCCATTCCTCCTACAATGAGCAGTTCTTC.